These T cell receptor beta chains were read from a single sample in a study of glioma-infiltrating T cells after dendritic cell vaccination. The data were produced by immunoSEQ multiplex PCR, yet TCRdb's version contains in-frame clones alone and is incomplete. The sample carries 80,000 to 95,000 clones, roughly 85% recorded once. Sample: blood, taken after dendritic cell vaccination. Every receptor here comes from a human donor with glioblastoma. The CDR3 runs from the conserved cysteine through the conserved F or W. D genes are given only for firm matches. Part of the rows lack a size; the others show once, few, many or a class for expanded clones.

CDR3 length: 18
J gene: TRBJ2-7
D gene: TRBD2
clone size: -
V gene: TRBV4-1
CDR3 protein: CASSQAPLQREGRGEQYF
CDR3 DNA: TGCGCCAGCAGCCAAGCCCCGCTCCAGCGGGAGGGCCGGGGGGAGCAGTACTTC

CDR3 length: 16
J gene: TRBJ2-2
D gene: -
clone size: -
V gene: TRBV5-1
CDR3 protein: CASSPGLLANTGELFF
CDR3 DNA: TGCGCCAGCAGCCCGGGACTTCTCGCGAACACCGGGGAGCTGTTTTTT

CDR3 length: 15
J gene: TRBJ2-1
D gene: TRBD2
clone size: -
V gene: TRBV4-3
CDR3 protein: CASSLGLAGLNEQFF
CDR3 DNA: TGCGCCAGCAGCCTTGGACTAGCGGGGCTCAATGAGCAGTTCTTC

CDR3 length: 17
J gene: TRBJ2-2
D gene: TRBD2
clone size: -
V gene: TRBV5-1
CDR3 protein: CASSWGLAGGNTGELFF
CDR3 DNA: TGCGCCAGCAGCTGGGGACTAGCGGGGGGCAACACCGGGGAGCTGTTTTTT

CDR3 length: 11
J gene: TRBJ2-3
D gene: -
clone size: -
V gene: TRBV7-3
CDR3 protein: CASSSTDTQYF
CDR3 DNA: TGTGCCAGCAGCTCTACAGATACGCAGTATTTT

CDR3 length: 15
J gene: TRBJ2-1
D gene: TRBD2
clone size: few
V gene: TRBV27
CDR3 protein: CASSSSGRAANEQFF
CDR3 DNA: TGTGCCAGCAGTTCTAGCGGGAGGGCCGCCAATGAGCAGTTCTTC

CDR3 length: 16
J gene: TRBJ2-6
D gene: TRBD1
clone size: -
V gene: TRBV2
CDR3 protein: CAQGTGGPSGANVLTF
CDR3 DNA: TGTGCCCAAGGGACAGGGGGCCCATCGGGGGCCAACGTCCTGACTTTC

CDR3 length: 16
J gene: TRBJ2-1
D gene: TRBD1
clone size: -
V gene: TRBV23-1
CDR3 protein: CASSQSTGASYNEQFF
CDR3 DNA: TGCGCCAGCAGTCAGTCGACAGGGGCCTCCTACAATGAGCAGTTCTTC

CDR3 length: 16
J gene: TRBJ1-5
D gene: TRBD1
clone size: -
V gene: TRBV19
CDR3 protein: CASSPIDRVVEQPQHF
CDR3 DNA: TGTGCCAGTAGCCCAATCGACAGGGTGGTTGAGCAGCCCCAGCATTTT

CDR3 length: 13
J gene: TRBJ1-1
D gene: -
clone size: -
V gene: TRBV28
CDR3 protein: CASNSGWATEAFF
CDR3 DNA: TGTGCCAGCAATTCTGGATGGGCCACTGAAGCTTTCTTT

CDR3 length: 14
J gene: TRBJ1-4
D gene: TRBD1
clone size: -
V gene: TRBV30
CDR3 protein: CAWSAGTGDEKLFF
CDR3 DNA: TGTGCCTGGAGCGCCGGGACAGGGGATGAAAAACTGTTTTTT

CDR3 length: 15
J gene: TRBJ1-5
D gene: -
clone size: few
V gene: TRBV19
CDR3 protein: CASSIGQAGGQPQHF
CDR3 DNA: TGTGCCAGTAGTATAGGACAGGCAGGAGGTCAGCCCCAGCATTTT

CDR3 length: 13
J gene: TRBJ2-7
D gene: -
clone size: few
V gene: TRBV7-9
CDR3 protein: CASSNRDTNEQYF
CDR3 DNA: TGTGCCAGCAGCAACCGGGACACGAACGAGCAGTACTTC

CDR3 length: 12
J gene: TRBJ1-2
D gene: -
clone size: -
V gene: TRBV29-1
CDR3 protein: CSVGSQNYGYTF
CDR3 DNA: TGCAGCGTCGGTTCACAGAACTATGGCTACACCTTC